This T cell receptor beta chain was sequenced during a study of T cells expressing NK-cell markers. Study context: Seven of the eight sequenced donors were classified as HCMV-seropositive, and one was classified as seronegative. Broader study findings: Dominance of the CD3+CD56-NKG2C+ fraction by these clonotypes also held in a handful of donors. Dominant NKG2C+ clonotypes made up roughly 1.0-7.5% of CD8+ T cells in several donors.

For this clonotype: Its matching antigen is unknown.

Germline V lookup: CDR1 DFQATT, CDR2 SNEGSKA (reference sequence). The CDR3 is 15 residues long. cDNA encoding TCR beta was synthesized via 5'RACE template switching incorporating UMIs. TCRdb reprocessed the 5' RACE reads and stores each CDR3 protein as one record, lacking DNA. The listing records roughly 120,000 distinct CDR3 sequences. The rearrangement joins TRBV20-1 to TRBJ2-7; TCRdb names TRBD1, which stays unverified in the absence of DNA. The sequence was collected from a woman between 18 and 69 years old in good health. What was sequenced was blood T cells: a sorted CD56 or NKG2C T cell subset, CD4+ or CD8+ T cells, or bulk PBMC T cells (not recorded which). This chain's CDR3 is CSANDLTGTSYEQYF.